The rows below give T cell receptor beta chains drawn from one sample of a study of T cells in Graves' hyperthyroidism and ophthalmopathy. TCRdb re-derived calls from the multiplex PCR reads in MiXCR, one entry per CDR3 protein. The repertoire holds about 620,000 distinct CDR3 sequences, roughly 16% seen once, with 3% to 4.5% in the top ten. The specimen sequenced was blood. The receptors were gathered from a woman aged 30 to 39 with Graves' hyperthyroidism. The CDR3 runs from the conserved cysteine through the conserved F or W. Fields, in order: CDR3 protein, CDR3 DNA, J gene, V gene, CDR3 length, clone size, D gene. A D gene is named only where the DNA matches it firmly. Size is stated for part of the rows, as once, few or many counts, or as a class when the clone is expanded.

CASSYSRAERNYGYTF | TGTGCCAGCAGTTACTCGAGGGCAGAGAGAAACTATGGCTACACCTTC | TRBJ1-2 | TRBV6-2/TRBV6-3 | 16 | many | .
CASSREREDEQYF | TGTGCCAGCAGTCGCGAAAGGGAAGACGAGCAGTACTTC | TRBJ2-7 | TRBV2 | 13 | many | .
CASSNLAESSYNEQFF | TGTGCCAGCAGTAATCTAGCGGAGAGCTCCTACAATGAGCAGTTCTTC | TRBJ2-1 | TRBV7-9 | 16 | many | TRBD2
CASSPKMDRGDEQYF | TGTGCCAGCAGCCCGAAAATGGACAGGGGAGACGAGCAGTACTTC | TRBJ2-7 | TRBV7-9 | 15 | many | TRBD1
CASSPTGTRDDEQFF | TGTGCCAGCAGCCCAACCGGGACTAGGGACGATGAGCAGTTCTTC | TRBJ2-1 | TRBV7-3 | 15 | few | TRBD2
CASSLLTGEKGTDTQYF | TGTGCCAGCAGTTTACTAACAGGGGAGAAGGGAACAGATACGCAGTATTTT | TRBJ2-3 | TRBV12-3/TRBV12-4 | 17 | many | TRBD1
CASSLDRKRPQHF | TGTGCCAGCAGCTTAGACAGAAAACGGCCCCAGCATTTT | TRBJ1-5 | TRBV7-2 | 13 | . | .
CASTPPVAGGPSYEQYF | TGTGCCAGCACCCCTCCAGTAGCGGGAGGGCCTTCCTACGAGCAGTACTTC | TRBJ2-7 | TRBV13 | 17 | many | TRBD2
CATRPRGETQYF | TGTGCCACCCGGCCCCGAGGGGAGACCCAGTACTTC | TRBJ2-5 | TRBV15 | 12 | many | .
CSALGQGTTAGELFF | TGCAGTGCACTAGGTCAGGGGACGACGGCCGGGGAGCTGTTTTTT | TRBJ2-2 | TRBV20-1 | 15 | few | .
CASSIDGRAGGPLLNTEAFF | TGTGCCAGTAGTATAGATGGGAGGGCAGGTGGCCCCCTACTGAACACTGAAGCTTTCTTT | TRBJ1-1 | TRBV19 | 20 | few | .
CASSNRRPNEKLFF | TGTGCCAGCAGTAACAGGCGCCCTAATGAAAAACTGTTTTTT | TRBJ1-4 | TRBV28 | 14 | . | .
CASSQGQGAFGNTIYF | TGTGCCAGCAGCCAAGGACAGGGGGCTTTTGGAAACACCATATATTTT | TRBJ1-3 | TRBV3-1 | 16 | . | TRBD1
CASSYGQGEWGEPFF | TGTGCCAGCAGCTATGGACAGGGAGAGTGGGGGGAGCCGTTTTTT | TRBJ2-2 | TRBV7-8 | 15 | . | TRBD1
CASTYLNTEAFF | TGTGCCAGCACTTACCTGAACACTGAAGCTTTCTTT | TRBJ1-1 | TRBV6-1 | 12 | many | .
CASSQGGRVNEQYF | TGCGCCAGCAGCCAGGGAGGGCGTGTTAACGAGCAGTACTTC | TRBJ2-7 | TRBV4-3 | 14 | few | TRBD2
CASILGTDTQYF | TGTGCCAGCATATTGGGCACAGATACGCAGTATTTT | TRBJ2-3 | TRBV12-3/TRBV12-4 | 12 | many | .
CASGTPTDTQYF | TGTGCCAGCGGGACCCCCACAGATACGCAGTATTTT | TRBJ2-3 | TRBV7-9 | 12 | many | .
CAWIGEMPEAFF | TGTGCCTGGATCGGAGAGATGCCTGAAGCTTTCTTT | TRBJ1-1 | TRBV30 | 12 | few | .
CASSNSNQPQHF | TGTGCCAGCAGCAATAGCAATCAGCCCCAGCATTTT | TRBJ1-5 | TRBV2 | 12 | many | .
CASSPSVGGRGSYNEQFF | TGTGCCAGCAGCCCCTCGGTGGGCGGGAGAGGGTCCTACAATGAGCAGTTCTTC | TRBJ2-1 | TRBV7-8 | 18 | . | TRBD2
CSAYPGQGRDYNEQFF | TGCAGTGCATACCCGGGACAGGGGAGGGATTACAATGAGCAGTTCTTC | TRBJ2-1 | TRBV20-1 | 16 | few | TRBD1
CASSWDRESSPLHF | TGTGCCAGCAGTTGGGACAGGGAATCTTCACCCCTCCACTTT | TRBJ1-6 | TRBV28 | 14 | few | TRBD1
CASSSSRDLLAGDYGYTF | TGTGCCAGCAGCTCCTCAAGAGACCTCCTGGCGGGAGATTATGGCTACACCTTC | TRBJ1-2 | TRBV7-8 | 18 | . | .
CATSDFGVRANEKLFF | TGTGCCACCAGTGATTTTGGGGTTCGAGCTAATGAAAAACTGTTTTTT | TRBJ1-4 | TRBV24-1 | 16 | few | .
CASSEGEQPGKLFF | TGTGCCAGCAGCGAAGGGGAGCAACCCGGGAAGCTGTTTTTT | TRBJ2-2 | TRBV24-1 | 14 | few | .
CSARAGTSPYEQFF | TGCAGTGCTAGAGCCGGGACTAGTCCCTATGAGCAGTTCTTC | TRBJ2-1 | TRBV20-1 | 14 | many | TRBD2
CASRELRNQPQHF | TGTGCCAGCAGGGAGTTGAGAAATCAGCCCCAGCATTTT | TRBJ1-5 | TRBV27 | 13 | many | .
CSVSGRASVDEQFF | TGCAGCGTTTCCGGGAGGGCCTCAGTCGATGAGCAGTTCTTC | TRBJ2-1 | TRBV29-1 | 14 | few | TRBD2
CASTPLAGTDTQYF | TGTGCCAGCACCCCATTAGCGGGCACAGATACGCAGTATTTT | TRBJ2-3 | TRBV12-3/TRBV12-4 | 14 | many | .
CASSWDRYEQYF | TGTGCCAGCAGTTGGGACAGGTACGAGCAGTACTTC | TRBJ2-7 | TRBV28 | 12 | many | TRBD1
CASTPRGAPYEQYF | TGTGCCAGCACCCCGCGCGGGGCCCCCTACGAGCAGTACTTC | TRBJ2-7 | TRBV28 | 14 | many | .
CASSRGYEQYF | TGTGCCAGCAGCCGCGGCTACGAGCAGTACTTC | TRBJ2-7 | TRBV12-3/TRBV12-4 | 11 | many | .
CASGLTRTSGSADTQYF | TGTGCTAGTGGTTTGACCCGGACTAGCGGGAGCGCAGATACGCAGTATTTT | TRBJ2-3 | TRBV12-5 | 17 | many | TRBD2
CASRSLLAGSYEQYF | TGTGCCAGCAGATCCCTACTAGCGGGGTCCTACGAGCAGTACTTC | TRBJ2-7 | TRBV28 | 15 | many | TRBD2
CASSRDRGKETQYF | TGTGCCAGCTCACGGGACAGGGGAAAAGAGACCCAGTACTTC | TRBJ2-5 | TRBV18 | 14 | few | TRBD1
CASSMVDRTEAFF | TGTGCCAGTAGTATGGTTGACAGGACTGAAGCTTTCTTT | TRBJ1-1 | TRBV19 | 13 | few | .
CASRPDRGNEQYF | TGTGCCAGCAGGCCAGACAGGGGCAACGAGCAGTACTTC | TRBJ2-7 | TRBV12-3/TRBV12-4 | 13 | many | TRBD1
CASSLDRTWETQYF | TGTGCCAGCAGCTTGGACAGGACATGGGAGACCCAGTACTTC | TRBJ2-5 | TRBV7-2 | 14 | many | TRBD1
CASRAGTASGNTIYF | TGTGCCAGCAGGGCCGGGACAGCCTCTGGAAACACCATATATTTT | TRBJ1-3 | TRBV6-1 | 15 | . | TRBD1